Reported below is one T cell receptor beta chain. This table comes from immunoSEQ multiplex PCR, and its TCRdb copy is limited to in-frame clones, with some not included. The data contain some 170,000 clones, more than 85% of them seen just once; the ten biggest clones take up around 1.2%. With 3 bases clipped from V and 3 bases from J, the junction kept 14 bases outside the gene matches. Germline CDR1 and CDR2: KGHSH and LQKENI. This CDR3 contains 17 residues. This sample was included in a study of blood T cell repertoires in COVID-19. The source of this sequence is a human donor with acute COVID-19. The donor label of this sample is uncertain. V gene TRBV18 combines with J gene TRBJ2-7; 7 bases fit TRBD2. Specimen: PBMCs or T cells enriched from blood (not recorded which). The CDR3 sequence: CASSPFDLGEGDYEQYF. The CDR3 nucleotides read TGTGCCAGCTCACCTTTTGACCTGGGGGAGGGAGACTACGAGCAGTACTTC.